These 16 T cell receptor beta chains share one sample of origin, sequenced in a study of Ad26.COV2.S vaccination and SARS-CoV-2 variants. Treatment in this sample: over 15 received Ad26.COV2.S at low or high dose, single or two shots; about five received placebo; per-sample allocation not given. Specimen acquisition occurred on day 63 following the initial vaccine or placebo injection. Repertoires were generated with immunoSEQ multiplex PCR, while TCRdb's copy carries only in-frame clones and drops some. The repertoire holds roughly 700,000 clones, with 70% to 90% as singletons. The specimen comprised peripheral blood, sampled in a trial of Ad26.COV2.S vaccine versus placebo. These receptors came from a person aged 18-65 years who received the Ad26.COV2.S COVID-19 vaccine or a placebo.

This rearrangement joins TRBV6-5 to TRBJ2-1; possible D gene TRBD1, 6 bases. Trimming cost V 5 bases and J 0 bases, with 11 bases left between them. The CDR3 contains 15 residues. Looked up from germline, CDR1 is MNHEY and CDR2 is SVGAGI. The CDR3 loop is CASSRGHLSYNEQFF. The CDR3 nucleotides read TGTGCCAGCAGTCGGGGACACCTCTCCTACAATGAGCAGTTCTTC.

The CDR3 spells CASSEVWSGGSKDIQYF. The CDR3, as DNA: TGTGCCAGCAGTGAAGTGTGGAGTGGTGGGTCGAAAGACATTCAGTACTTC. The chain is built from TRBV6-1 and TRBJ2-4, with D unclear. Germline V gene sequence: CDR1 MNHNS, CDR2 SASEGT. This CDR3 is 17 amino acids long. Trimming pared 1 base from V and 8 bases from J, leaving 21 bases between.

The gene calls are TRBV29-1 and TRBJ1-1; no firm D call. The CDR3 loop spans 13 amino acids. CDR1 and CDR2 from the germline V gene are SQVTM and ANQGSEA. The V end was cut by 1 base, the J end by 7 bases, with 13 bases between. CDR3 loop: CSVEARGEFEAFF. CDR3 DNA sequence: TGCAGCGTTGAAGCCCGGGGAGAATTTGAAGCTTTCTTT.

This clone showed up just once. The chain uses TRBV7-9 and TRBJ1-1; no clear D. The CDR3 has 13 amino acids. Germline CDR1 and CDR2: SEHNR and FQNEAQ (reference sequence). V gave up 2 bases and J gave up 3 bases, with 7 bases separating them. The CDR3 here is CASSLSVDTEAFF. The CDR3 bases are TGTGCCAGCAGCTTATCAGTGGACACTGAAGCTTTCTTT.

The J gene is TRBJ2-1, the V gene TRBV2; TRBD2 aligns across 11 bases. J gave up 4 bases and V 4 bases, and 3 bases lay outside the gene matches. Per germline, CDR1 SNHLY and CDR2 FYNNEI. The CDR3 has 15 amino acids. This CDR3 reads CASSVGTSGYNEQFF. The CDR3 region has the DNA TGTGCCAGCAGTGTTGGGACTAGCGGTTACAATGAGCAGTTCTTC.

Turning to this clone: The sample carries other DNA sequences with the same CDR3. The V call is TRBV2, the J call TRBJ1-1; D gene unclear. Germline CDR1 and CDR2: SNHLY and FYNNEI. The CDR3 extends over 10 amino acids. V was clipped by 6 bases and J by 4 bases, with 3 bases between them. The CDR3 reads CASRGTEAFF. The CDR3 DNA sequence: TGTGCCAGCAGGGGCACTGAAGCTTTCTTT.

This chain joins TRBV5-1 and TRBJ2-7; D tentatively fits TRBD1 or TRBD2 (5 bases each). V lost 0 bases and J 4 bases, leaving 8 bases between the germline ends. Germline V gene sequence: CDR1 SGHRS, CDR2 YFSETQ. The CDR3 is 13 amino acids. CDR3 sequence (DNA): TGCGCCAGCAGCTTGGTGGGGGAGTACGAGCAGTACTTC. Amino acid sequence: CASSLVGEYEQYF.

As to this clone: The same CDR3 is also encoded by other DNA sequences in this sample. This chain connects TRBV18 to TRBJ2-5; no definite D call. Per germline, CDR1 KGHSH and CDR2 LQKENI. The CDR3 is made up of 13 amino acids. V was shortened by 3 bases and J by 2 bases, with 7 bases between the two germline ends. This CDR3 is CASSPPGQETQYF. In nucleotides, the CDR3 is TGTGCCAGCTCACCCCCGGGTCAAGAGACCCAGTACTTC.

This clone was found once. The chain's CDR3 is CAWRQGLEAFF. CDR3 DNA: TGTGCCTGGAGACAGGGACTTGAAGCTTTCTTT. The chain recombines TRBV30 with TRBJ1-1, with D maybe TRBD1 (6 bases). The CDR3 runs to 11 residues. CDR1 GTSNPN and CDR2 SVGIG come from the germline V gene (reference sequence). Trimming took off 3 bases at V and 7 bases at J, with 9 bases between the two ends.

The chain links TRBV5-6 to TRBJ2-1, with 9 bases lining up with TRBD2. This CDR3 spans 17 amino acids. V was pared by 4 bases and J by 0 bases, with 8 bases of the junction left unmatched. Germline-derived CDR1 and CDR2 are SGHDT and YYEEEE. The CDR3 nucleotides read TGTGCCAGCAGCCCAGGGTCTAGCGGGACCTCCTACAATGAGCAGTTCTTC. This gives the protein CASSPGSSGTSYNEQFF.

The J gene is TRBJ1-5, the V gene TRBV5-6; tentative D call: TRBD1 (5 bases). This CDR3 has 16 amino acids. V was shortened by 0 bases and J by 1 base, with 11 bases between the two germline ends. CDR1 is SGHDT, CDR2 YYEEEE, per germline. CDR3 region: CASSLGDRDSNQPQHF. DNA of the CDR3: TGTGCCAGCAGCTTGGGGGACCGGGACAGCAATCAGCCCCAGCATTTT.

This chain joins TRBV5-4 and TRBJ1-2, with D possibly being TRBD1 (6 bases). In germline, CDR1 is SGHNT, CDR2 YYREEE (reference sequence). The CDR3 has 14 residues. The V and J ends lost 4 bases and 4 bases respectively, with 14 bases between them. CDR3 loop: CASSGTQVSYGYTF. CDR3 nucleotides: TGTGCCAGCAGCGGGACACAGGTCTCCTATGGCTACACCTTC.

The CDR3 DNA reads as TGTGCCAGCAGCTTAGGCTCCGTAGCGGGAGGTGCAGATACGCAGTATTTT. Encoded protein: CASSLGSVAGGADTQYF. The chain employs TRBV7-9 and TRBJ2-3, with TRBD2 identical over 10 bases. Trimming removed 1 base from V and 4 bases from J; junction bases left unmatched: 8. The CDR3 has 17 residues. Germline V gives CDR1 SEHNR, CDR2 FQNEAQ (reference sequence). Filled out from reference TRBV7-9 and TRBJ2-3, the complete variable domain reads DTGVSQNPRHKITKRGQNVTFRCDPISEHNRLYWYRQTLGQGPEFLTYFQNEAQLEKSRLLSDRFSAERPKGSFSTLEIQRTEQGDSAMYLCASSLGSVAGGADTQYFGPGTRLTVL.

V is TRBV11-1 and J is TRBJ1-1, with TRBD1 matching 8 bases. With V trimmed by 3 bases and J by 6 bases, 12 bases remained unmatched. Germline loops: CDR1 SGHAT, CDR2 FQDESV (reference sequence). The CDR3 loop spans 16 amino acids. The CDR3 coding sequence is TGTGCCAGCAGCTTCTGGGTAGGACAGGGCGCGTCTGAAGCTTTCTTT. Translating gives CASSFWVGQGASEAFF.

This sequence joins TRBV6-2 or TRBV6-3 and TRBJ2-7, with D possibly being TRBD2 (5 bases). Germline-derived CDR1 and CDR2 are MNHEY and SVGEGT. The V and J ends lost 0 bases and 1 base respectively, with 19 bases between them. The CDR3 is 18 amino acids. Here the CDR3 DNA reads TGTGCCAGCAGTTACTCGAGCGTGGGAGTGGTCGGTTCCTACGAGCAGTACTTC. Its translation: CASSYSSVGVVGSYEQYF.

V usage is TRBV9 and J usage is TRBJ2-2; D is unclear. This CDR3 is built from 15 residues. From germline, CDR1 is SGDLS and CDR2 YYNGEE. Trimming removed 4 bases from V and 3 bases from J, with 13 bases in between. CDR3 in amino acids: CASSPPPPHTGELFF. The CDR3 coding sequence is TGTGCCAGCAGCCCCCCGCCCCCCCACACCGGGGAGCTGTTTTTT.